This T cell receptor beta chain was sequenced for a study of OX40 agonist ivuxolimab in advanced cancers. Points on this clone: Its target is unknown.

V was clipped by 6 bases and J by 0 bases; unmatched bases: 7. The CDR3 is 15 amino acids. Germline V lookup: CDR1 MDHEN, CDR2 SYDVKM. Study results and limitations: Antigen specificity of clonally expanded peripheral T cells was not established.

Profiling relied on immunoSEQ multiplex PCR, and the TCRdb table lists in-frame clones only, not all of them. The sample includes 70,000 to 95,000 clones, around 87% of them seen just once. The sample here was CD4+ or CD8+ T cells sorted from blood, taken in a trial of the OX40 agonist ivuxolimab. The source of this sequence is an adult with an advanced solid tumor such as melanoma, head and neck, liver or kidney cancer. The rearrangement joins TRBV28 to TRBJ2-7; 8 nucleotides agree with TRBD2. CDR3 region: CASSVSGTSSYEQYF. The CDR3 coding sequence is TGTGCCAGCAGCGTTAGCGGGACCTCCTCCTACGAGCAGTACTTC.